A selection of T cell receptor beta chains follows, all from one sample in a study of blood T cell repertoires in COVID-19. TCRdb's table, derived via immunoSEQ multiplex PCR, lists solely in-frame clones and lacks some. The data show some 70,000 clones, approximately 88% seen once. Sample: peripheral blood. The receptors here all came from a human donor in a cohort sampled during active COVID-19. The CDR3 runs from the conserved cysteine through the conserved F or W. A D gene is named only where the DNA matches it firmly. Not all rows give a size; the values are once, few, many and, for expanded clones, a class.

d_gene: TRBD2; v_gene: TRBV12-5; abundance: -; j_gene: TRBJ2-5; CDR3nt: TGTGCTAGTGGATTACTAACCGGGGGGCAAGAGACCCAGTACTTC; CDR3aa: CASGLLTGGQETQYF
d_gene: TRBD2; v_gene: TRBV25-1; abundance: -; j_gene: TRBJ2-3; CDR3nt: TGTGCCAGCAGTGATTTAGCGGGGGCCGACCCCACAGATACGCAGTATTTT; CDR3aa: CASSDLAGADPTDTQYF
d_gene: TRBD1; v_gene: TRBV6-1; abundance: once; j_gene: TRBJ1-5; CDR3nt: TGTGCCAGCAGTGAAGCCCCGGGACAGGGTTTTCAGCCCCAGCATTTT; CDR3aa: CASSEAPGQGFQPQHF
d_gene: -; v_gene: TRBV5-4; abundance: -; j_gene: TRBJ2-2; CDR3nt: TGTGCCAGCAGCCCAGGGTGGATGAACACCGGGGAGCTGTTTTTT; CDR3aa: CASSPGWMNTGELFF
d_gene: -; v_gene: TRBV2; abundance: few; j_gene: TRBJ1-6; CDR3nt: TGTGCCAGCAGTGAAGGGCAGACAAATTCACCCCTCCACTTT; CDR3aa: CASSEGQTNSPLHF
d_gene: TRBD2; v_gene: TRBV7-2; abundance: -; j_gene: TRBJ2-7; CDR3nt: TGTGCCAGCAGCCTACTAGCGCTACCTGCCTACGAGCAGTACTTC; CDR3aa: CASSLLALPAYEQYF
d_gene: -; v_gene: TRBV4-1; abundance: -; j_gene: TRBJ1-3; CDR3nt: TGCGCCAGCAGCCAGGAGGCGGGACTGAGCTCTGGAAACACCATATATTTT; CDR3aa: CASSQEAGLSSGNTIYF
d_gene: -; v_gene: TRBV27; abundance: -; j_gene: TRBJ1-4; CDR3nt: TGTGCCACCTCATCAGGGCCAGGGTCGTATGAAAAACTGTTTTTT; CDR3aa: CATSSGPGSYEKLFF
d_gene: -; v_gene: TRBV2; abundance: -; j_gene: TRBJ2-3; CDR3nt: TGTGCCAGCAGCTGGGGGCCCCCCCCAGATACGCAGTATTTT; CDR3aa: CASSWGPPPDTQYF
d_gene: -; v_gene: TRBV28; abundance: -; j_gene: TRBJ1-2; CDR3nt: TGTGCCAGCAGTTTACGGGGAAATGGCTACACCTTC; CDR3aa: CASSLRGNGYTF
d_gene: -; v_gene: TRBV28; abundance: -; j_gene: TRBJ1-4; CDR3nt: TGTGCCAGCAGCGCGAGTGAAAAACTGTTTTTT; CDR3aa: CASSASEKLFF
d_gene: -; v_gene: TRBV4-1; abundance: -; j_gene: TRBJ1-3; CDR3nt: TGCGCCAGCAGCCAATCCCAGGGAGGGCCTGGAAACACCATATATTTT; CDR3aa: CASSQSQGGPGNTIYF
d_gene: TRBD1; v_gene: TRBV7-8; abundance: -; j_gene: TRBJ1-4; CDR3nt: TGTGCCAGCAGCCTACCCAGGGGGCGCGGAAAACTGTTTTTT; CDR3aa: CASSLPRGRGKLFF
d_gene: -; v_gene: TRBV5-6; abundance: few; j_gene: TRBJ2-3; CDR3nt: TGTGCCAGCAGCAGGCGGGGGCCAAGCACAGATACGCAGTATTTT; CDR3aa: CASSRRGPSTDTQYF
d_gene: -; v_gene: TRBV6-5; abundance: -; j_gene: TRBJ1-3; CDR3nt: TGTGCCAGCAGTTACTCGGGCAGGAGGAGAAACACCATATATTTT; CDR3aa: CASSYSGRRRNTIYF
d_gene: -; v_gene: TRBV7-9; abundance: -; j_gene: TRBJ2-1; CDR3nt: TGTGCCAGCAGCTCCTCGCAGGGGATGTTGAATGAGCAGTTCTTC; CDR3aa: CASSSSQGMLNEQFF
d_gene: -; v_gene: TRBV6-5; abundance: -; j_gene: TRBJ1-2; CDR3nt: TGTGCCAGCAAGGGTGGACTTTATAACTATGGCTACACCTTC; CDR3aa: CASKGGLYNYGYTF